This section outlines one T cell receptor (beta chain) sequence together with its context. This clonotype was observed many times. No cognate antigen has been identified for it. No base qualities exist here, and no much larger clone lies one base off it. The entry originates in a study of liver allograft versus peripheral blood T cells (dated by TCRdb to the early 2020s). With respect to the entire study: In liver transplant recipients, the study looked at T cell receptor repertoires in the peripheral blood and set them against the repertoires found within the transplanted livers.

Results the study describes overall, beyond this receptor: T cell receptor repertoires inside liver allografts were reported to be different from the repertoires detected in peripheral blood.

The trim is 10 bases for V and 0 bases for J, with a gap of 5 bases between the germline ends. The CDR3, cysteine through phenylalanine, is 11 amino acids long. Solely the CDR3 DNA is kept, with 33 bases framed from the first base. Looking up the germline V gene yields CDR1 MDHEN and CDR2 SYDVKM. The reads were generated on an Illumina MiSeq. Clones were called with MiXCR by TCRdb after fastp trimmed the public reads at Q25, and only in-frame beta chains were retained. Each CDR3 protein appears once, grouped with its most common genes and DNA. This sample is represented by some 10,000 distinct CDR3 sequences; about 19% of them were singletons. Jointly, the top ten make up about 1.7% of the sample.

Recombination linked TRBV28 to TRBJ2-3, with no reliable assignment of the D segment. The receptor was isolated from a human patient who had a liver transplant. Following a transplant, some T lymphocytes may have been derived from the graft donor. The encoded CDR3 is CATVSTDTQYF. DNA sequence: TGTGCCACCGTAAGCACAGATACGCAGTATTTT.